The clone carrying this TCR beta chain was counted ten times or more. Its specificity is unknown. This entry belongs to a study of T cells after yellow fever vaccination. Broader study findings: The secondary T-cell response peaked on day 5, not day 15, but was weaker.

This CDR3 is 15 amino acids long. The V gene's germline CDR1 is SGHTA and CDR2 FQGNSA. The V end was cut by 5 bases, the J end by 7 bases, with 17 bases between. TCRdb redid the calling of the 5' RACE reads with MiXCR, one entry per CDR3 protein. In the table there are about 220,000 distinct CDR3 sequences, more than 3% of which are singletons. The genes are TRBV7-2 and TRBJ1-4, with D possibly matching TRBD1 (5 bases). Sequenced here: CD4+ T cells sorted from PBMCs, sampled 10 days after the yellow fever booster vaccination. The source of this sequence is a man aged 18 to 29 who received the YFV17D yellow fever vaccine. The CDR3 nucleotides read TGTGCCAGCAGCCGTCTCAGGGCTCGGGTTGAAAAACTGTTTTTT. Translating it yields CASSRLRARVEKLFF.